A single T cell receptor (beta chain) is shown here with its context. Germline assignment: CDR1 MDHEN and CDR2 SYDVKM. V gave up 6 bases and J gave up 2 bases, with 11 bases separating them. The CDR3 has 13 amino acids. Profiling relied on immunoSEQ multiplex PCR, and the TCRdb table lists in-frame clones only, not all of them. The sample has about 99,000 clones, 75% to 95% seen once. The record originates from a study of blood T cell repertoires in COVID-19. Study at large: Researchers got acute and convalescent COVID-19 samples from the United States, Italy and Spain.

This TCR derives from a human donor in a cohort sampled during active COVID-19. The chain combines TRBV28 with TRBJ2-7; D ambiguous. Material: peripheral blood. The CDR3 protein is CASSRPPTYEQYF. CDR3 sequence (DNA): TGTGCCAGCAGCCGCCCTCCTACCTACGAGCAGTACTTC.